This is a list of T cell receptor beta chains from one sample in a study of CXCR3-negative and CXCR3-positive naive CD8 T cells. Each CDR3 protein gets one entry in TCRdb, which reprocessed the 5' RACE reads and gives no DNA. This sample's table has about 130,000 distinct CDR3 sequences. Sequenced sample: naive CXCR3+ CD8+ T cells from blood. Receptors were obtained from a human donor in good health. Some clones in this sample may be carry-over from other donors' samples. CDR3s include the opening cysteine and the closing phenylalanine or tryptophan.

V gene	J gene	CDR3 protein
TRBV28	TRBJ2-1	CASRLTVTYNEQFF
TRBV7-9	TRBJ2-7	CASSLERSYEQYF
TRBV6-5	TRBJ1-6	CASSYLGSSYNSPLHF
TRBV28	TRBJ2-5	CASKGRASGQETQYF
TRBV20-1	TRBJ2-7	CSAKTREHLYEQYF
TRBV29-1	TRBJ2-5	CSVDWRGETQYF
TRBV27	TRBJ1-5	CASSLGTAGQPQHF
TRBV19	TRBJ2-2	CASNQGWGGELFF
TRBV21-1	TRBJ1-4	CASSNPNEKLFF
TRBV28	TRBJ1-4	CASRIRESEVEKLFF
TRBV12-3/TRBV12-4	TRBJ1-5	CASSLETRQGYSNQPQHF
TRBV7-9	TRBJ1-1	CASSPQDQGMDTEAFF
TRBV7-2	TRBJ2-1	CASSSAGEQFF
TRBV4-1	TRBJ2-1	CASSQLLAGAGYNEQFF
TRBV13	TRBJ2-7	CASSLGFPNEQYF
TRBV28	TRBJ1-5	CASSFGTGFQQPQHF
TRBV12-3/TRBV12-4	TRBJ2-1	CASRTGGGPYNEQFF
TRBV29-1	TRBJ2-7	CSVGDRASSYEQYF
TRBV9	TRBJ2-2	CASSVLGSYTGELFF
TRBV29-1	TRBJ1-1	CSVEDGSNTEAFF
TRBV28	TRBJ2-5	CASSLYRQGPTETQYF
TRBV19	TRBJ2-2	CASSILAVNTGELFF
TRBV9	TRBJ2-7	CASNWRGGSGEQYF
TRBV6-5	TRBJ2-1	CASSYDHNNEQFF
TRBV7-6	TRBJ2-7	CASRARDYDSYEQYF
TRBV12-3/TRBV12-4	TRBJ2-1	CASSFLGGRYNEQFF
TRBV6-5	TRBJ1-2	CASSETGTYGYTF
TRBV10-3	TRBJ1-4	CAISEQGGNEKLFF
TRBV6-2/TRBV6-3	TRBJ1-2	CASSSRGYDGYTF
TRBV6-2/TRBV6-3	TRBJ1-3	CASSYSSLSGNTIYF
TRBV5-1	TRBJ1-1	CASTSDRTEAFF
TRBV11-1	TRBJ2-7	CASRNTGVEQYF
TRBV21-1	TRBJ2-7	CASSKGGAGPEQYF
TRBV25-1	TRBJ2-5	CASSVRLAGRMETRYF
TRBV11-3	TRBJ2-5	CASSLDSSAGTQYF
TRBV7-9	TRBJ1-4	CASSPAPGNEKLFF
TRBV5-5	TRBJ1-2	CASSLVAGQTNYGYTF
TRBV4-3	TRBJ2-2	CASSQEYATVLDTGELFF
TRBV28	TRBJ2-6	CASTDPGANVLTF
TRBV28	TRBJ2-2	CASSLSPPGLNTGELFF
TRBV14	TRBJ2-5	CASRGTQETQYF
TRBV6-5	TRBJ2-2	CASSYARTGELFF
TRBV15	TRBJ2-1	CATSRDLSLDGYNEQFF
TRBV4-1	TRBJ2-1	CASSRGQGVTEQFF
TRBV10-3	TRBJ2-3	CAISGYAGRTDTQYF
TRBV28	TRBJ2-4	CASSEDPGLKAKNIQYF
TRBV15	TRBJ2-7	CATSDGGTYEQYF
TRBV5-1	TRBJ2-1	CASSLDPVCEQFF
TRBV20-1	TRBJ1-2	CSARGLDMGYGYTF
TRBV28	TRBJ2-7	CASVERESLGEQYF
TRBV28	TRBJ2-3	CASSTDRVGEDTQYF
TRBV28	TRBJ1-4	CASSLWPATATNEKLFF
TRBV14	TRBJ2-3	CASSQEGAEATQYF